These 14 T cell receptor beta chains originate from one sample sequenced in a study of glioma-infiltrating T cells after dendritic cell vaccination. Clones were sequenced by immunoSEQ multiplex PCR, and TCRdb holds only the in-frame ones, with some missing. In the table there are about 92,000 clones, just over 85% of which are singletons. The input for sequencing was blood, taken before dendritic cell vaccination. These receptors all come from a human donor with glioblastoma.

The chain joins TRBV28 to TRBJ1-2, with TRBD1 as a possible D gene (6 bases). The CDR3 runs 12 residues. Germline CDR1 is MDHEN and CDR2 is SYDVKM. Trimming took 3 bases from V and 14 from J, leaving 16 bases between them. The CDR3 bases are TGTGCCAGCAGTTTGGGACACGGCGGCGGGACCTTC. Amino acid sequence: CASSLGHGGGTF.

This rearrangement joins TRBV5-1 to TRBJ2-1; 7 bases fit TRBD2. V trimming: 0 bases; J trimming: 4 bases; junction bases outside the gene matches: 4. This CDR3 comprises 15 residues. CDR1 SGHRS and CDR2 YFSETQ come from the germline V gene. Here the CDR3 DNA reads TGCGCCAGCAGCTTGGCAGCGGGGCAATACAATGAGCAGTTCTTC. Translating it yields CASSLAAGQYNEQFF.

The chain uses TRBV25-1 and TRBJ2-3, with a possible D match to TRBD2 (5 bases). CDR3 length equals 14 residues. The germline CDR1 and CDR2 sequences are MGHDK and SYGVNS. V was trimmed by 4 bases and J by 0 bases, leaving 8 bases between them. This CDR3 reads CASSARGSTDTQYF. CDR3 nucleotide sequence: TGTGCCAGCAGTGCTCGCGGGAGCACAGATACGCAGTATTTT.

The chain recombines TRBV7-2 with TRBJ1-2, with D perhaps matching TRBD1 (5 bases). The CDR3 contains 15 residues. V was trimmed by 5 bases and J by 4 bases, leaving 17 bases between them. Per the germline V gene, CDR1 is SGHTA and CDR2 is FQGNSA. Written as DNA, the CDR3 is TGTGCCAGCAGCCCCAGCCGACAGATCGGCTATGGCTACACCTTC. Translated, it gives CASSPSRQIGYGYTF.

This rearrangement joins TRBV28 to TRBJ2-6, with D maybe TRBD1 (5 bases). The V end was cut by 7 bases, the J end by 2 bases, with 15 bases between. The CDR3 is made up of 16 amino acids. From germline, CDR1 is MDHEN and CDR2 SYDVKM. Here the CDR3 reads CASTQGFITGANVLTF. The CDR3 coding sequence is TGTGCCAGCACCCAGGGATTTATCACTGGGGCCAACGTCCTGACTTTC.

The chain uses TRBV6-1 and TRBJ2-2; tentatively, D is TRBD1 (6 bases). Germline V lookup: CDR1 MNHNS, CDR2 SASEGT. The length of the CDR3 is 15 residues. V shed 3 bases and J shed 3 bases, with 11 bases lying between them. For the CDR3, the DNA is TGTGCCAGCAGTGAGATAGGGGGAGACACCGGGGAGCTGTTTTTT. The encoded protein is CASSEIGGDTGELFF.

This chain joins TRBV9 and TRBJ2-7; 10 bases agree with TRBD1. Germline-derived CDR1 and CDR2 are SGDLS and YYNGEE. With V trimmed by 3 bases and J by 6 bases, 9 bases remained unmatched. CDR3 size: 15 residues. CDR3 sequence (DNA): TGTGCCAGCAGCGCGACCGGGACAGGGGTTGTCGAGCAGTACTTC. Its translation is CASSATGTGVVEQYF.

This clone has more than one count but fewer than ten. The chain carries TRBV4-2 and TRBJ2-7; TRBD1 might be the D (7 bases). Germline values: CDR1 LGHNA, CDR2 YNFKEQ. CDR3 length equals 17 residues. Trimming stripped 3 bases from V and 1 base from J, with 19 bases between. The DNA of the CDR3 is TGTGCCAGCAGCCACAAGGGGGCGCGGGATTATTCCTACGAGCAGTACTTC. Translating gives CASSHKGARDYSYEQYF.

This clone was seen only once. The chain combines TRBV5-1 with TRBJ2-2; D uncertain. CDR1 is SGHRS and CDR2 is YFSETQ in the germline V gene. The CDR3 sequence is 11 residues long. V was cut by 0 bases and J by 8 bases, with 2 bases left in between. The CDR3 region has the DNA TGCGCCAGCAGCTTGGCTGGGGAGCTGTTTTTT. It yields the protein CASSLAGELFF.

The chain joins TRBV6-5 to TRBJ2-5; TRBD2 is a possible D gene (6 bases). Trimming took 2 bases from V and 5 from J, leaving 15 bases between them. Germline CDR1 MNHEY, CDR2 SVGAGI. The CDR3 loop spans 15 amino acids. In DNA form, the CDR3 reads TGTGCCAGCAGTTACGGCGGAGGGATCGTGGAGACCCAGTACTTC. Protein sequence: CASSYGGGIVETQYF.

The chain combines TRBV30 with TRBJ2-2; 8 positions match TRBD1. The CDR3 totals 14 residues. Germline V gene lookup returns CDR1 GTSNPN and CDR2 SVGIG (reference sequence). Unmatched junction bases numbered 3, after V lost 2 bases and J lost 4 bases. In DNA form, the CDR3 reads TGTGCCTGGAGTTGGGACAGGCCCACCGGGGAGCTGTTTTTT. Amino acids: CAWSWDRPTGELFF.

CDR3 in amino acids: CATQGTHNTGELFF. DNA for the CDR3: TGTGCCACCCAAGGGACACATAACACCGGGGAGCTGTTTTTT. The V call is TRBV19, the J call TRBJ2-2; D might be TRBD1 (6 bases). The CDR3 covers 14 residues. With 10 bases removed from V and 2 bases from J, the gap between germline ends came to 14 bases. The germline V gene has CDR1 LNHDA and CDR2 SQIVND (reference sequence).

The chain has TRBV11-2 and TRBJ1-3; D perhaps matches TRBD1 (5 bases). CDR1 is SGHAT and CDR2 is FQNNGV in the germline V gene. The CDR3 covers 15 residues. Trimming took off 4 bases at V and 0 bases at J, with 10 bases between the two ends. CDR3: CASSSSGGSGNTIYF. The CDR3 DNA is TGTGCCAGCAGCTCCTCCGGGGGCTCTGGAAACACCATATATTTT. The complete variable domain, with remaining parts taken from reference TRBV11-2 and TRBJ1-3, reads EAGVAQSPRYKIIEKRQSVAFWCNPISGHATLYWYQQILGQGPKLLIQFQNNGVVDDSQLPKDRFSAERLKGVDSTLKIQPAKLEDSAVYLCASSSSGGSGNTIYFGEGSWLTVV.

The J gene is TRBJ1-2, the V gene TRBV5-8, with 8 bases identical to TRBD1. With 7 bases clipped from V and 4 bases from J, the junction kept 6 bases outside the gene matches. Germline V gives CDR1 SGHTS, CDR2 YDEGEE. This CDR3 has 13 residues. The CDR3 DNA reads TGTGCCAGCCCGGACAGGGCGATCTATGGCTACACCTTC. Translated, it gives CASPDRAIYGYTF. Looking up the rest from reference TRBV5-8 and TRBJ1-2 gives the full variable domain: EAGVTQSPTHLIKTRGQQATLRCSPISGHTSVYWYQQALGLGLQFLLWYDEGEERNRGNFPPRFSGRQFPNYSSELNVNALELEDSALYLCASPDRAIYGYTFGSGTRLTVV.